The clone carrying this T cell receptor (beta chain) is a singleton in its sample. A much larger clone sits a single nucleotide away, making a read error possible. These data belong to a study of kidney transplant recipient with SARS-CoV-2 infection. The CDR3 runs 17 residues. CDR1 SGHVT and CDR2 SQSDAQ come from the germline V gene. In TCRdb, the reads were re-called with MiXCR into one record per CDR3 protein. The sample yields approximately 250,000 distinct CDR3 sequences, 25% to 35% seen once. This clonotype was obtained from a male patient younger than 45 who had COVID-19 and was a kidney transplant recipient. T cells may partly derive from the graft donor. The V gene is TRBV7-4, the J gene TRBJ1-2; D unclear. This specimen consisted of a blood sample, obtained at baseline and on day 111 from a kidney transplant recipient. CDR3 DNA sequence: TGTGCCAACAGCCATGGTTGTTCAGCTCGAAAGACCTATGGCTACACCTTC. This encodes CANSHGCSARKTYGYTF.